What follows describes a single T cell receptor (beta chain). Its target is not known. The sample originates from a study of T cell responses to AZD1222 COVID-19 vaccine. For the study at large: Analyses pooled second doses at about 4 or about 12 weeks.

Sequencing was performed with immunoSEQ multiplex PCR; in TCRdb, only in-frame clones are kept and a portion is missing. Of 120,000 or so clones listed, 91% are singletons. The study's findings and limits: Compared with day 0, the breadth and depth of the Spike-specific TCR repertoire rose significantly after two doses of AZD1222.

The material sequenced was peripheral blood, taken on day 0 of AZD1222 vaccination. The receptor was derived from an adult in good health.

CDR3 DNA: TGTGCCAGCAGCCAAGATGGGGGGTTCGGGGGGAATTCACCCCTCCACTTT. It specifies CASSQDGGFGGNSPLHF. The V call is TRBV3-1 (or the pseudogene TRBV3-2), the J call TRBJ1-6; D might be TRBD1 (5 bases). The CDR3 totals 17 residues. CDR1 is LGHDT and CDR2 is YNNKEL in the germline V gene (reference sequence). V shed 0 bases and J shed 7 bases, with 16 bases lying between them.